This T cell receptor beta chain comes out of a study of CD4+ T cells in melanoma. Points from the study as a whole: Diverse differentiation states were reported for melanoma neoantigen-specific CD4+ T cells.

Looked up from germline, CDR1 is SGDLS and CDR2 is YYNGEE. The V and J ends lost 4 bases and 4 bases, in that order; junction bases with no gene match: 4. The CDR3 extends over 15 amino acids. Assay used: immunoSEQ multiplex PCR; TCRdb lists only in-frame clones, some missing. The table lists around 19,000 clones, roughly 80% of them singletons, with approximately 5.6% in the top ten. This clone was counted once. Its antigen is undetermined. The sample was cells from a culture (not recorded whether cultured in vitro). The genes are TRBV9 and TRBJ2-2; 10 nucleotides match TRBD1. This receptor was identified in a human donor with melanoma. CDR3 in DNA: TGTGCCAGCAGCCTCGACAGGGGGCTCACCGGGGAGCTGTTTTTT. Its translation is CASSLDRGLTGELFF.